Listed below are T cell receptor beta chains from one sample, sequenced in a study of blood T cell repertoires in COVID-19. The table came from immunoSEQ multiplex PCR; TCRdb's copy has only in-frame clones and leaves some out. The sample shows 150,000 to 200,000 clones, 70% to 90% of them seen only once. The sequencing sample was made of peripheral blood. The receptors were gathered from an older woman with COVID-19, enrolled during active disease. Each CDR3 is given with its conserved first and last residue. The D gene is left open where the match is weak. The size of a clone is reported for some rows only, either as once, few or many, or as a class for expanded clones.

abundance	v_gene	j_gene	d_gene	CDR3nt	CDR3aa
.	TRBV19	TRBJ2-4	TRBD1	TGTGCCAGTAGTCTATACCGGACAGGGGGACGGCGGATTCAGTACTTC	CASSLYRTGGRRIQYF
.	TRBV28	TRBJ2-2	.	TGTGCCAGCAGCCCTTCAGAGAACACCGGGGAGCTGTTTTTT	CASSPSENTGELFF
.	TRBV11-3	TRBJ2-5	TRBD1	TGTGCCAGCAGCGCTCGGGACAGTCAAGAGACCCAGTACTTC	CASSARDSQETQYF
.	TRBV19	TRBJ1-3	TRBD1	TGTGCCAGTAGTGAGACAGGGGGCGGAAACACCATATATTTT	CASSETGGGNTIYF
once	TRBV24-1	TRBJ2-3	.	TGTGCCACCAGTGATTTAGGAGGGGGGGACACAGATACGCAGTATTTT	CATSDLGGGDTDTQYF
.	TRBV7-9	TRBJ1-4	.	TGTGCCAGCAGCTTAAGGAGGCCGTCTAATGAAAAACTGTTTTTT	CASSLRRPSNEKLFF
.	TRBV27	TRBJ2-1	.	TGTGCCAGCAGTTGGAAACCTCGCGGCCATGAGCAGTTCTTC	CASSWKPRGHEQFF
.	TRBV27	TRBJ1-1	TRBD1	TGTGCCAGCAGCGTACAGGGGGCAGGGTCTGAAGCTTTCTTT	CASSVQGAGSEAFF
.	TRBV20-1	TRBJ1-1	TRBD1	TGCAGGACAGGGGCGGACACTGAAGCTTTCTTT	CRTGADTEAFF
once	TRBV25-1	TRBJ2-5	TRBD1	TGTGCCAGCAGTGCGCCCAGGGGGCGAGAGACCCAGTACTTC	CASSAPRGRETQYF
.	TRBV2	TRBJ2-3	TRBD1	TGTGCCACGGGACAGGAGTGGAGAGATACGCAGTATTTT	CATGQEWRDTQYF
.	TRBV6-4	TRBJ1-2	.	TGTGCCAGCAGTGAATATAATACCCCCGGGGACTATGGCTACACCTTC	CASSEYNTPGDYGYTF
.	TRBV5-1	TRBJ1-2	TRBD1	TGCGCCAGCAGCCTGGGGACAGGGGGAATCTATGGCTACACCTTC	CASSLGTGGIYGYTF
.	TRBV19	TRBJ2-3	TRBD2	TGTGCCAGTAGTATAGGGGTAGATTTTCTAGCGGGAGAAGATACGCAGTATTTT	CASSIGVDFLAGEDTQYF
.	TRBV30	TRBJ1-2	.	TGTGCCTGGAGTGTACTCGGAGGTGGCCGCGAGAAAGGCTACACCTTC	CAWSVLGGGREKGYTF
once	TRBV7-9	TRBJ1-2	.	TGTGCCTCCCGGCAGACACCTAACTATGGCTACACCTTC	CASRQTPNYGYTF
.	TRBV7-9	TRBJ1-1	.	TGTGCCAGCAGCTTACTTACAGGGATCGTGAACACTGAAGCTTTCTTT	CASSLLTGIVNTEAFF
.	TRBV12-5	TRBJ1-1	.	TGTGCTAGTGGTTTGGTACCGGGTCAGGGGTTGACTGAAGCTTTCTTT	CASGLVPGQGLTEAFF
.	TRBV19	TRBJ2-3	TRBD2	TGTGCCAGTAAAAAGCGGGAACTCACAGATACGCAGTATTTT	CASKKRELTDTQYF
.	TRBV29-1	TRBJ2-1	TRBD2	TGCAGCGGAGCGGGAGGCCCGCCCAATGAGCAGTTCTTC	CSGAGGPPNEQFF
.	TRBV7-2	TRBJ1-4	.	TGTGCCAGCAGCACAGGGTTTTCTAATGAAAAACTGTTTTTT	CASSTGFSNEKLFF
.	TRBV6-5	TRBJ2-2	TRBD1	TGTGCCAGCAGTTCCAGGGGGACGGGGGAGCTGTTTTTT	CASSSRGTGELFF
once	TRBV7-9	TRBJ1-5	TRBD1	TGTGCCAGCAGCAACCGGGACAGGGGCAATCAGCCCCAGCATTTT	CASSNRDRGNQPQHF
few	TRBV28	TRBJ2-7	TRBD2	TGTGCCACCGGACTAGCGGATTCCTACGAGCAGTACTTC	CATGLADSYEQYF
.	TRBV27	TRBJ2-5	TRBD2	TGTGCCAGCAGCTCTAGCGGGAGGTCCTGGGAGACCCAGTACTTC	CASSSSGRSWETQYF
.	TRBV6-2/TRBV6-3	TRBJ1-2	.	TGTGCCAGCAGTTTCGTCCAGGCTATTTCAGGCTACACCTTC	CASSFVQAISGYTF
.	TRBV7-2	TRBJ1-2	.	TGTGCCAGCAGCCCCCGCAGGGTGTATGGCTACACCTTC	CASSPRRVYGYTF
.	TRBV5-4	TRBJ1-5	.	TGTGCCAGCAGCTTGGATCCGGGACAGCCCCAGCATTTT	CASSLDPGQPQHF
.	TRBV3-1/TRBV3-2	TRBJ2-2	TRBD1	TGTGCCAGCAGCCATTTGCCTGGGACAGGTGGAGAGCTGTTTTTT	CASSHLPGTGGELFF
few	TRBV11-3	TRBJ1-2	TRBD1	TGTGCCAGCAGCTTTGGGACAGGGGGCGGCCTCAGGAACTATGGCTACACCTTC	CASSFGTGGGLRNYGYTF
.	TRBV4-3	TRBJ1-2	.	TGCGCCAGCAGCCAAGAGGCAGTTAACTATGGCTACACCTTC	CASSQEAVNYGYTF